A selection of T cell receptor beta chains follows, all from one sample in a study of shared clonotypes between healthy human individuals. Assay used: immunoSEQ multiplex PCR; TCRdb lists only in-frame clones, some missing. The sample includes 2,500,000 or so clones, roughly 92% of them seen just once. The sample comprised naive CD4+ T cells from PBMCs. These receptors all come from a man in his late teens or twenties in good health. Some clones in this sample may be carry-over from other donors' samples. The CDR3 runs from the conserved cysteine through the conserved F or W. A D gene is named only where the DNA matches it firmly. A row's size may be missing; if present it is once, few, many or a size class.

clone size: NA
J gene: TRBJ2-3
D gene: NA
V gene: TRBV27
CDR3 protein: CASSNAATDTQYF
CDR3 DNA: TGTGCCAGCAGTAACGCGGCCACAGATACGCAGTATTTT

clone size: NA
J gene: TRBJ1-1
D gene: NA
V gene: TRBV18
CDR3 protein: CASSPPNRGEAFF
CDR3 DNA: TGTGCCAGCTCACCCCCGAATCGTGGGGAAGCTTTCTTT

clone size: NA
J gene: TRBJ2-2
D gene: TRBD2
V gene: TRBV6-5
CDR3 protein: CASSRLATNTGELFF
CDR3 DNA: TGTGCCAGCAGTCGACTAGCGACTAACACCGGGGAGCTGTTTTTT

clone size: NA
J gene: TRBJ2-1
D gene: NA
V gene: TRBV7-9
CDR3 protein: CASSLVGYHEQFF
CDR3 DNA: TGTGCCAGCAGCTTAGTGGGATACCATGAGCAGTTCTTC

clone size: NA
J gene: TRBJ2-7
D gene: NA
V gene: TRBV4-3
CDR3 protein: CASSQRNSGVPGEQYF
CDR3 DNA: TGCGCCAGCAGCCAAAGAAACTCGGGAGTACCTGGGGAGCAGTACTTC

clone size: few
J gene: TRBJ2-2
D gene: NA
V gene: TRBV2
CDR3 protein: CATTFGSRPSTGELFF
CDR3 DNA: TGTGCCACCACCTTCGGAAGCCGACCTTCCACCGGGGAGCTGTTTTTT

clone size: NA
J gene: TRBJ1-2
D gene: NA
V gene: TRBV11-1
CDR3 protein: CASSLGSPNYGYTF
CDR3 DNA: TGTGCCAGCAGCTTAGGATCGCCTAACTATGGCTACACCTTC

clone size: NA
J gene: TRBJ2-2
D gene: NA
V gene: TRBV5-1
CDR3 protein: CASSMRQNTGELFF
CDR3 DNA: TGCGCCAGCAGCATGAGACAGAACACCGGGGAGCTGTTTTTT

clone size: once
J gene: TRBJ1-2
D gene: NA
V gene: TRBV7-8
CDR3 protein: CASSPDSNYGYTF
CDR3 DNA: TGTGCCAGCAGCCCGGACAGTAACTATGGCTACACCTTC

clone size: once
J gene: TRBJ2-5
D gene: TRBD2
V gene: TRBV11-2
CDR3 protein: CASSLRAGVETQYF
CDR3 DNA: TGTGCCAGCAGCTTAAGAGCGGGAGTGGAGACCCAGTACTTC

clone size: NA
J gene: TRBJ1-2
D gene: NA
V gene: TRBV18
CDR3 protein: CASSPYPATEANYGYTF
CDR3 DNA: TGTGCCAGCTCACCCTATCCTGCCACTGAAGCTAACTATGGCTACACCTTC

clone size: NA
J gene: TRBJ2-5
D gene: NA
V gene: TRBV6-6
CDR3 protein: CASGRDRQLSQETQYF
CDR3 DNA: TGTGCCAGCGGCCGAGACAGACAACTGTCCCAAGAGACCCAGTACTTC

clone size: NA
J gene: TRBJ2-6
D gene: TRBD1
V gene: TRBV5-6
CDR3 protein: CASSLWDSSGANVLTF
CDR3 DNA: TGTGCCAGCAGCTTGTGGGACAGCTCTGGGGCCAACGTCCTGACTTTC